A selection of T cell receptor beta chains follows, all from one sample in a study of blood T cell repertoires in COVID-19. Generated by immunoSEQ multiplex PCR, the TCRdb table keeps only in-frame clones and is missing some. The sample includes approximately 190,000 clones, roughly 87% of them seen just once. Sequenced input: peripheral blood. These receptors originate from a woman aged 55 to 70 with COVID-19, enrolled during active disease. Both conserved end residues are part of each CDR3. The D gene is left open where the match is weak. Where a row states a size, it is once, few, many or the class of an expanded clone; other rows omit it.

NA	NA	TRBJ2-2	TRBV6-2/TRBV6-3	TGTGCCAGCAGCCTTCGCTTAAATATGGGGCTGGCCGGGGAGCTGTTTTTT	CASSLRLNMGLAGELFF
NA	TRBD1	TRBJ1-2	TRBV27	TGTGCCAGCAGTCGGACAGGGTCGGGCTATGGCTACACCTTC	CASSRTGSGYGYTF
few	NA	TRBJ1-2	TRBV24-1	TGTGCCACCAGTGATCCCGGGACTGTCGGCTACACCTTC	CATSDPGTVGYTF
NA	TRBD2	TRBJ2-1	TRBV15	TGTGCCACCAGCAGAGTCCGCCCCGGGACTAGCGGGAACAATGAGCAGTTCTTC	CATSRVRPGTSGNNEQFF
NA	TRBD1	TRBJ2-1	TRBV10-3	TGTGCCATCAGTGAGTCCGAGGGGGCCAATGAGCAGTTCTTC	CAISESEGANEQFF
NA	NA	TRBJ2-1	TRBV7-9	TGTGCCAGCCGCTACGGGGGGCCTAATGAGCAGTTCTTC	CASRYGGPNEQFF
NA	TRBD1	TRBJ1-1	TRBV2	TGTGCCAGCAGTGAGGGGGGACAGGTGAACACTGAAGCTTTCTTT	CASSEGGQVNTEAFF
NA	TRBD2	TRBJ2-1	TRBV7-9	TGTGCCAGCAGCTTATGGCGCGGGAGTTCCTACAATGAGCAGTTCTTC	CASSLWRGSSYNEQFF
NA	TRBD1	TRBJ1-5	TRBV18	TGTGCCAGCTCACCGTTAGGACAGGGGAGTCAGCCCCAGCATTTT	CASSPLGQGSQPQHF
NA	NA	TRBJ2-4	TRBV19	TGTGCCAGTAGTAGAAGACAGAACCAAAACATTCAGTACTTC	CASSRRQNQNIQYF
NA	NA	TRBJ1-2	TRBV2	TGTGCCAGCACACAGGGTGGATTGATTGGCTACACCTTC	CASTQGGLIGYTF
NA	NA	TRBJ2-1	TRBV7-6	TGTGCCAGCAGCCGGGACTTCACGAGGTCCTACAATGAGCAGTTCTTC	CASSRDFTRSYNEQFF